This TCR beta chain appears in the sequencing data of a study of shared clonotypes between healthy human individuals. Sequencing used immunoSEQ multiplex PCR; TCRdb keeps in-frame clones, though not all of them. The sample comprises roughly 640,000 clones, almost 97% of which are singletons, and around 0.057% rests with the top ten. The germline gives CDR1 MDHEN, CDR2 SYDVKM. V lost 3 bases and J lost 7, with 15 bases in between. This CDR3 is built from 14 residues. Input material: naive CD4+ T cells sorted from blood. Indicated subset: CD45RA+ positively selected. The clonotype originates from a woman in her 30s in good health. The chain recombines TRBV28 with TRBJ2-5; the D gene is possibly TRBD1 (5 bases). The CDR3 sequence is CASSLRTVQGTQYF. CDR3 bases: TGTGCCAGCAGTTTGCGAACCGTTCAGGGGACCCAGTACTTC.